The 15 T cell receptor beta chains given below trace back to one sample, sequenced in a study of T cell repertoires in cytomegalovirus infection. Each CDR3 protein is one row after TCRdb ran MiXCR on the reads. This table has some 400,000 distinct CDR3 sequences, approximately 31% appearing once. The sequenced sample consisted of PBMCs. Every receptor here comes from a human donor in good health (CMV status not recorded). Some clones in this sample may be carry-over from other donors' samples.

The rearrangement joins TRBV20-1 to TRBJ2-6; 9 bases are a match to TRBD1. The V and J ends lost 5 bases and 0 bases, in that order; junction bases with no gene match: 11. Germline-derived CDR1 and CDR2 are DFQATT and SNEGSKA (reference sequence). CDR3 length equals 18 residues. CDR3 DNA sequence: TGCAGTGCTGAACGACTAGGACAGGGGAGCTCTGGGGCCAACGTCCTGACTTTC. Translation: CSAERLGQGSSGANVLTF.

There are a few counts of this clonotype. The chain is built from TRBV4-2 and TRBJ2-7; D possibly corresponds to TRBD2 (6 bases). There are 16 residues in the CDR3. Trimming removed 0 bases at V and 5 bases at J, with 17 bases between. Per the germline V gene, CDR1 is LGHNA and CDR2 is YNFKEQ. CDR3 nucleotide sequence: TGTGCCAGCAGCCAAGATGGCTCCCTAGCGCTCCACGAGCAGTACTTC. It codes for CASSQDGSLALHEQYF.

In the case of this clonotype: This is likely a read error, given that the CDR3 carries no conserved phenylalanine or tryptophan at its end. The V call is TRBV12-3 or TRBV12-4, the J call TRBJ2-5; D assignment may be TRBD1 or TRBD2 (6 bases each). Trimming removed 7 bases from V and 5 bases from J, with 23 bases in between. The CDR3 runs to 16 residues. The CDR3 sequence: CASTGGTLRRSETQYS. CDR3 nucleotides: TGTGCCAGCACTGGGGGGACACTACGCCGGTCGGAGACCCAGTACTCC.

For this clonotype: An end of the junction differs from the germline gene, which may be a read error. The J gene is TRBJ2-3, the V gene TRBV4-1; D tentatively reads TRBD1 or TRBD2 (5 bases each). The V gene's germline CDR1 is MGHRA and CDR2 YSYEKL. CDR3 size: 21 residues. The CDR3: CASSQDTSSSMVGRGTETQYF. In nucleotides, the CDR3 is TGCGCCAGCAGCCAAGATACCTCATCGAGTATGGTCGGCCGGGGCACAGAGACGCAGTATTTT.

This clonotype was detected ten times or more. The chain's CDR3 is CASSWEGQADNEQFF. CDR3 DNA: TGTGCCAGCAGCTGGGAAGGACAGGCGGACAATGAGCAGTTCTTC. This sequence joins TRBV7-2 and TRBJ2-1; 7 bases line up with TRBD1. Germline CDR1 is SGHTA and CDR2 is FQGNSA. This CDR3 has 15 amino acids. J gave up 5 bases and V 4 bases, and 8 bases lay outside the gene matches.

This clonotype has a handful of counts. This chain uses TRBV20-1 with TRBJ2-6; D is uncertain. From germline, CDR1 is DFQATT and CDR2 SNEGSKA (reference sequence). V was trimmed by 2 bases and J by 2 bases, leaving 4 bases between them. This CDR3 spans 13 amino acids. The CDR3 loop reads CSARPAGANVLTF. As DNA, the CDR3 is TGCAGTGCTAGACCTGCTGGGGCCAACGTCCTGACTTTC.

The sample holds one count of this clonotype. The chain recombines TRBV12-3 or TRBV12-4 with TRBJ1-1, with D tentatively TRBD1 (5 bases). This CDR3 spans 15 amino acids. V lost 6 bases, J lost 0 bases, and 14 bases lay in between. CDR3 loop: CASRGDGFMNTEAFF. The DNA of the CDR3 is TGTGCCAGCAGGGGGGACGGATTCATGAACACTGAAGCTTTCTTT.

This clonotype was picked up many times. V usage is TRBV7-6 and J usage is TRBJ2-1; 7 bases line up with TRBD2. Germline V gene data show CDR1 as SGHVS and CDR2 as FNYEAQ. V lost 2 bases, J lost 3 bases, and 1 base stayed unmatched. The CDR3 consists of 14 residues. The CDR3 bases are TGTGCCAGCAGCTTAACTAGCGTCTACAATGAGCAGTTCTTC. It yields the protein CASSLTSVYNEQFF.

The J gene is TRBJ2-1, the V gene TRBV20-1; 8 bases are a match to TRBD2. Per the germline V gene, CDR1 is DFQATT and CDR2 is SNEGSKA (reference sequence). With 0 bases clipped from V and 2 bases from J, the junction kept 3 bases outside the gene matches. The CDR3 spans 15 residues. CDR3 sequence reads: CSARDPAGAYNEQFF. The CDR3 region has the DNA TGCAGTGCTAGAGATCCAGCGGGGGCCTACAATGAGCAGTTCTTC.

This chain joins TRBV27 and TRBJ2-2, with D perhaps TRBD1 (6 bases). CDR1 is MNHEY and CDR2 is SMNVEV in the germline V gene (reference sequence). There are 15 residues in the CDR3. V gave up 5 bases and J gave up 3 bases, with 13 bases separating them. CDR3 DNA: TGTGCCAGCAGTCTCGGACAGTACGACACCGGGGAGCTGTTTTTT. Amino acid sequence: CASSLGQYDTGELFF.

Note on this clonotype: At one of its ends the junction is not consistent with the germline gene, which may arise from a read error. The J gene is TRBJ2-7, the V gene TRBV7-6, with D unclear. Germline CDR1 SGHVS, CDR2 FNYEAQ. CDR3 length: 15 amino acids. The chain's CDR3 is CASSLGSGRFYAQYF. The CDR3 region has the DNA TGTGCCAGCAGCTTAGGGTCCGGTAGATTCTACGCGCAGTACTTC.

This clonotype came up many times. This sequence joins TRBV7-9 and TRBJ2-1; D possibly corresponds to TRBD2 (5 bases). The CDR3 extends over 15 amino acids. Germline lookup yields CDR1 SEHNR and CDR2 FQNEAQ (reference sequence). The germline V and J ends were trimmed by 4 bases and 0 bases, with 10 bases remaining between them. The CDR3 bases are TGTGCCAGCAGCTCGGACTGGAGCTCCTACAATGAGCAGTTCTTC. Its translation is CASSSDWSSYNEQFF.

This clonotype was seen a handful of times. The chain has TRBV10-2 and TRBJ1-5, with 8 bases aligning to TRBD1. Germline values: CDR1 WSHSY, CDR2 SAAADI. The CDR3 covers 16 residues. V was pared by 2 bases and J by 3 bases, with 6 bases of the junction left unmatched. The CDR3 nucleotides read TGCGCCAGCAGTGAGAGTAACAGGGGGAACAATCAGCCCCAGCATTTT. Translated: CASSESNRGNNQPQHF.

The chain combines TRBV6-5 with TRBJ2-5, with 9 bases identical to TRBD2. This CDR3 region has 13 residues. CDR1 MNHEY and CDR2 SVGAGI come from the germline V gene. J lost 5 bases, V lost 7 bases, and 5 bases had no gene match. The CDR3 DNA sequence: TGTGCCAGCACCGCGGGGGGGTGGGAGACCCAGTACTTC. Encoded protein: CASTAGGWETQYF.

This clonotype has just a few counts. CDR3 nucleotide sequence: TGTGCCAGCAGCCAGGACAGGGTTGGCTACACCTTC. Protein product: CASSQDRVGYTF. The chain uses TRBV14 and TRBJ1-2; 8 bases fit TRBD1. After removal of 3 bases from V and 7 bases from J, the junction contained 1 base not matched to a gene. This CDR3 spans 12 amino acids. The germline gives CDR1 SGHDN, CDR2 FVKESK.